The rows below give T cell receptor beta chains drawn from one sample of a study of blood T cell repertoires in COVID-19. The method was immunoSEQ multiplex PCR; TCRdb's version includes in-frame clones alone and lacks a portion of them. The top ten hold roughly an eighth of the sample, which has 200,000 to 250,000 clones, more than 70% seen once. The sample consisted of peripheral blood. The receptors shown here come from a man at least 80 years old with acute or convalescent COVID-19. The CDR3 runs from the conserved cysteine through the conserved F or W. D genes are given only for firm matches. Some rows have no size entry. The others give once, few or many, or a class for an expanded clone.

abundance,v_gene,d_gene,len,j_gene,CDR3nt,CDR3aa
once,TRBV27,TRBD2,18,TRBJ2-2,TGTGCCAGCAGTTTTAGGAGGACTAGCGGGTCGAACACCGGGGAGCTGTTTTTT,CASSFRRTSGSNTGELFF
NA,TRBV10-2,NA,14,TRBJ1-6,TGCGCCAGCAGTCCAGGGCGAAGGGATTCACCCCTCCACTTT,CASSPGRRDSPLHF
NA,TRBV24-1,TRBD2,14,TRBJ2-7,TGTGCCACCCAAGCGGGGGGAGGGGCCTACGAGCAGTACTTC,CATQAGGGAYEQYF
few,TRBV29-1,TRBD2,13,TRBJ2-7,TGCAGCGTTGGCGGGGGTATCCTCTACGAGCAGTACTTC,CSVGGGILYEQYF
NA,TRBV12-3/TRBV12-4,NA,13,TRBJ1-5,TGTGCCAGCAGTTTAGGGGAGGGGCAGCCCCAGCATTTT,CASSLGEGQPQHF
NA,TRBV29-1,TRBD1,14,TRBJ2-3,TGCAGCGTGGGACAGGGAAGCCTAACAGATACGCAGTATTTT,CSVGQGSLTDTQYF
NA,TRBV24-1,NA,15,TRBJ1-1,TGTGCCACCAGTGACTCAGGGGTAGTGAACACTGAAGCTTTCTTT,CATSDSGVVNTEAFF
NA,TRBV5-5,NA,15,TRBJ2-2,TGTGCCAGCAGCTTCTCCGCGGTGAACACCGGGGAGCTGTTTTTT,CASSFSAVNTGELFF
NA,TRBV18,TRBD2,17,TRBJ2-1,TGTGCCAGCTCACAAGCCACGGGGGGATCGGCAATCAATGAGCAGTTCTTC,CASSQATGGSAINEQFF
NA,TRBV5-1,TRBD1,14,TRBJ1-5,TGCGCCAGCAGCTGGGACAGTAGCAATCAGCCCCAGCATTTT,CASSWDSSNQPQHF
NA,TRBV11-1,TRBD1,15,TRBJ2-7,TGTGCCAGCAGCCGCCCGGGACAGGGGTCGTACGAGCAGTACTTC,CASSRPGQGSYEQYF
once,TRBV9,NA,14,TRBJ2-2,TGTGCCAGCAGCGTGATCAGCGGGACCGGGGAGCTGTTTTTT,CASSVISGTGELFF
NA,TRBV5-1,TRBD1,14,TRBJ1-1,TGCGCCAGCAGCGCTAGGACAGGGGCGGCTGAAGCTTTCTTT,CASSARTGAAEAFF
few,TRBV3-1/TRBV3-2,NA,14,TRBJ1-2,TGTGCCAGCAGCCAACTTATTACACAGGGAGGCTACACCTTC,CASSQLITQGGYTF
NA,TRBV3-1/TRBV3-2,NA,14,TRBJ2-3,TGTGCCAGCAGCCAAGCCGTAAGCACAGATACGCAGTATTTT,CASSQAVSTDTQYF
few,TRBV5-5,NA,14,TRBJ1-1,TGTGCCAGCAGCTTGGACAGATCGAACACTGAAGCTTTCTTT,CASSLDRSNTEAFF
NA,TRBV6-5,NA,14,TRBJ2-3,TGTGCCAGCAGGAGTCTCCCTTACACAGATACGCAGTATTTT,CASRSLPYTDTQYF
NA,TRBV11-2,NA,15,TRBJ2-2,TGTGCCAGCAGCTTAGCAGGGGCGTTCACCGGGGAGCTGTTTTTT,CASSLAGAFTGELFF
NA,TRBV13,TRBD1,15,TRBJ2-3,TGTGCCAGCAGCTTCGGACAGGGTAGAACAGATACGCAGTATTTT,CASSFGQGRTDTQYF
NA,TRBV14,NA,13,TRBJ2-7,TGTGCCAGCAGCCTCCTGGGAGGTTACGAGCAGTACTTC,CASSLLGGYEQYF
NA,TRBV3-1/TRBV3-2,NA,17,TRBJ1-1,TGTGCCAGCAGCCAAGACGGGGCCCGGGGGGGGAACACTGAAGCTTTCTTT,CASSQDGARGGNTEAFF
NA,TRBV5-1,NA,16,TRBJ2-2,TGCGCCAGCAGCTTGAGGGCCCAGGGAAACACCGGGGAGCTGTTTTTT,CASSLRAQGNTGELFF
NA,TRBV15,TRBD1,13,TRBJ2-5,TGTGCCACCAGTCAGGGGGTCCGGGAGACCCAGTACTTC,CATSQGVRETQYF
NA,TRBV7-9,TRBD1,14,TRBJ2-7,TGTGCCAGCAGCTTAGGAGACAGGGGAAACGAGCAGTACTTC,CASSLGDRGNEQYF
once,TRBV2,NA,13,TRBJ1-1,TGTGCCAGCAGTGAAGTTAGGGGGGGCAGAGCTTTCTTT,CASSEVRGGRAFF
NA,TRBV5-1,NA,16,TRBJ1-1,TGCGCCAGCAGCTTGTTTACAGGGTATTCGAACACTGAAGCTTTCTTT,CASSLFTGYSNTEAFF
NA,TRBV10-2,TRBD1,14,TRBJ2-2,TGCGCCAGCAGATCGGGACAGGATGAGGGGGAGCTGTTTTTT,CASRSGQDEGELFF
NA,TRBV14,NA,17,TRBJ2-3,TGTGCCAGCAGCCAAGGACCGGCGCCGGGGGGCACAGATACGCAGTATTTT,CASSQGPAPGGTDTQYF